Listed below are T cell receptor beta chains from one sample, sequenced in a study of blood T cell repertoires in COVID-19. Measured with immunoSEQ multiplex PCR; TCRdb has only the in-frame clones, and not every one. The table records tens of thousands of clones, roughly 87% of them present only once. The sample was peripheral blood. The receptor source for this set is a man between 60 and 75 years old with acute or convalescent COVID-19. Both conserved end residues are part of each CDR3. D genes are given only for firm matches. Clone sizes are given selectively: once, few, many, or a class where the clone is expanded.

d_gene: TRBD2
j_gene: TRBJ2-7
abundance: .
v_gene: TRBV6-5
CDR3aa: CASRGGYRHYEQYF
CDR3nt: TGTGCCAGCAGGGGAGGGTATCGGCACTACGAGCAGTACTTC

d_gene: TRBD1
j_gene: TRBJ1-5
abundance: .
v_gene: TRBV15
CDR3aa: CATSSERQGANQPQHF
CDR3nt: TGTGCCACCAGCAGCGAAAGACAGGGGGCGAATCAGCCCCAGCATTTT

d_gene: .
j_gene: TRBJ1-5
abundance: .
v_gene: TRBV6-2/TRBV6-3
CDR3aa: CASSYSMSGRNQPQHF
CDR3nt: TGTGCCAGCAGTTACTCGATGTCAGGAAGGAATCAGCCCCAGCATTTT

d_gene: TRBD1
j_gene: TRBJ1-1
abundance: once
v_gene: TRBV3-1/TRBV3-2
CDR3aa: CASSQGQGNTEAFF
CDR3nt: TGTGCCAGCAGCCAGGGACAGGGGAACACTGAAGCTTTCTTT

d_gene: TRBD1
j_gene: TRBJ1-2
abundance: .
v_gene: TRBV7-8
CDR3aa: CASSRMGQGIGYTF
CDR3nt: TGTGCCAGCAGCCGAATGGGACAGGGAATTGGCTACACCTTC

d_gene: .
j_gene: TRBJ1-2
abundance: .
v_gene: TRBV9
CDR3aa: CASSARGEDYGYTF
CDR3nt: TGTGCCAGCAGCGCCAGGGGTGAAGACTATGGCTACACCTTC

d_gene: TRBD1
j_gene: TRBJ1-1
abundance: .
v_gene: TRBV4-1
CDR3aa: CASSRWDRAPTPEAFF
CDR3nt: TGCGCCAGCAGCCGGTGGGACAGGGCCCCAACGCCTGAAGCTTTCTTT

d_gene: TRBD1
j_gene: TRBJ2-7
abundance: .
v_gene: TRBV27
CDR3aa: CASSPLTGGDPYEQYF
CDR3nt: TGTGCCAGCAGTCCCCTGACAGGGGGCGACCCCTACGAGCAGTACTTC

d_gene: TRBD1
j_gene: TRBJ2-6
abundance: .
v_gene: TRBV5-1
CDR3aa: CASSLEGQGRSGANVLTF
CDR3nt: TGCGCCAGCAGCTTGGAGGGACAGGGGAGGTCAGGGGCCAACGTCCTGACTTTC

d_gene: .
j_gene: TRBJ1-1
abundance: .
v_gene: TRBV3-1/TRBV3-2
CDR3aa: CASSWVREVSLNTEAFF
CDR3nt: TGTGCCAGCAGCTGGGTCAGGGAAGTGAGCCTTAACACTGAAGCTTTCTTT

d_gene: TRBD1
j_gene: TRBJ2-7
abundance: few
v_gene: TRBV6-5
CDR3aa: CASQGAPPYEQYF
CDR3nt: TGTGCCAGCCAGGGGGCGCCCCCCTACGAGCAGTACTTC

d_gene: TRBD1
j_gene: TRBJ2-7
abundance: few
v_gene: TRBV6-2/TRBV6-3
CDR3aa: CASSLRTGHHEQYF
CDR3nt: TGTGCCAGCAGTTTACGGACAGGGCATCACGAGCAGTACTTC

d_gene: TRBD2
j_gene: TRBJ2-1
abundance: .
v_gene: TRBV10-3
CDR3aa: CAISDPGGGSAEQFF
CDR3nt: TGTGCCATCAGTGATCCCGGGGGGGGCTCGGCTGAGCAGTTCTTC

d_gene: TRBD1
j_gene: TRBJ1-2
abundance: few
v_gene: TRBV28
CDR3aa: CASSLGTDDPNYGYTF
CDR3nt: TGTGCCAGCAGTTTAGGGACAGACGACCCTAACTATGGCTACACCTTC

d_gene: .
j_gene: TRBJ1-2
abundance: .
v_gene: TRBV11-2
CDR3aa: CASSPGDGNYGYTF
CDR3nt: TGTGCCAGCAGCCCGGGAGATGGCAACTATGGCTACACCTTC

d_gene: .
j_gene: TRBJ1-2
abundance: .
v_gene: TRBV7-9
CDR3aa: CASSPPGRDYGYTF
CDR3nt: TGTGCCAGCAGCCCCCCCGGCCGGGATTATGGCTACACCTTC

d_gene: .
j_gene: TRBJ1-3
abundance: .
v_gene: TRBV30
CDR3aa: CAWSVPGSAPGNTIYF
CDR3nt: TGTGCCTGGAGTGTACCCGGGTCAGCCCCTGGAAACACCATATATTTT

d_gene: .
j_gene: TRBJ1-3
abundance: .
v_gene: TRBV3-1/TRBV3-2
CDR3aa: CASSQPTLSGNTIYF
CDR3nt: TGTGCCAGCAGCCAACCTACCCTCTCTGGAAACACCATATATTTT

d_gene: .
j_gene: TRBJ2-3
abundance: .
v_gene: TRBV7-8
CDR3aa: CASSLGGLAERTDTQYF
CDR3nt: TGTGCCAGCAGCTTAGGAGGGCTAGCCGAAAGGACAGATACGCAGTATTTT

d_gene: .
j_gene: TRBJ1-3
abundance: .
v_gene: TRBV19
CDR3aa: CASSTQGNTIYF
CDR3nt: TGTGCCAGTAGTACTCAGGGAAACACCATATATTTT

d_gene: TRBD1
j_gene: TRBJ2-2
abundance: .
v_gene: TRBV30
CDR3aa: CAWGTGGNTGELFF
CDR3nt: TGTGCCTGGGGGACAGGGGGAAACACCGGGGAGCTGTTTTTT

d_gene: TRBD1
j_gene: TRBJ1-4
abundance: .
v_gene: TRBV14
CDR3aa: CASSVSGGSNEKLFF
CDR3nt: TGTGCCAGCAGCGTCTCAGGGGGCTCTAATGAAAAACTGTTTTTT

d_gene: .
j_gene: TRBJ2-2
abundance: .
v_gene: TRBV9
CDR3aa: CASSGDNDYTGELFF
CDR3nt: TGTGCCAGCAGCGGGGACAACGATTACACCGGGGAGCTGTTTTTT

d_gene: .
j_gene: TRBJ1-1
abundance: once
v_gene: TRBV7-2
CDR3aa: CASSSISTIMNTEAFF
CDR3nt: TGTGCCAGCAGTTCAATCTCGACAATCATGAACACTGAAGCTTTCTTT

d_gene: .
j_gene: TRBJ2-7
abundance: .
v_gene: TRBV18
CDR3aa: CASSPTRGSYEQYF
CDR3nt: TGTGCCAGCTCACCCACGCGGGGCTCCTACGAGCAGTACTTC

d_gene: .
j_gene: TRBJ1-1
abundance: .
v_gene: TRBV12-5
CDR3aa: CASGLVLGQQAVTEAFF
CDR3nt: TGTGCTAGTGGTTTGGTACTTGGACAGCAAGCGGTTACTGAAGCTTTCTTT

d_gene: .
j_gene: TRBJ2-1
abundance: .
v_gene: TRBV3-1/TRBV3-2
CDR3aa: CASSQDPGLRQFF
CDR3nt: TGTGCCAGCAGCCAAGATCCGGGGTTACGGCAGTTCTTC

d_gene: TRBD1
j_gene: TRBJ2-3
abundance: .
v_gene: TRBV24-1
CDR3aa: CATSGVDRGTDTQYF
CDR3nt: TGTGCCACCAGTGGAGTGGACAGGGGAACAGATACGCAGTATTTT

d_gene: TRBD1
j_gene: TRBJ1-1
abundance: .
v_gene: TRBV10-3
CDR3aa: CAISESVQGVTEAFF
CDR3nt: TGTGCCATCAGTGAGTCGGTTCAGGGGGTCACTGAAGCTTTCTTT

d_gene: TRBD1
j_gene: TRBJ1-4
abundance: .
v_gene: TRBV4-2
CDR3aa: CASSHPDRVNEKLFF
CDR3nt: TGTGCCAGCAGCCACCCGGACAGGGTTAATGAAAAACTGTTTTTT

d_gene: .
j_gene: TRBJ1-2
abundance: once
v_gene: TRBV12-3/TRBV12-4
CDR3aa: CASSLSDYGYTF
CDR3nt: TGTGCCAGCAGTTTATCGGACTATGGCTACACCTTC

d_gene: .
j_gene: TRBJ2-5
abundance: .
v_gene: TRBV19
CDR3aa: CASSLMTGRETQYF
CDR3nt: TGTGCCAGTAGTTTAATGACAGGCCGGGAGACCCAGTACTTC

d_gene: .
j_gene: TRBJ2-1
abundance: .
v_gene: TRBV29-1
CDR3aa: CSVEGGVSSYNEQFF
CDR3nt: TGCAGCGTTGAAGGGGGGGTGAGCTCCTACAATGAGCAGTTCTTC

d_gene: .
j_gene: TRBJ1-2
abundance: .
v_gene: TRBV2
CDR3aa: CASSQSDRVYGYTF
CDR3nt: TGTGCCAGCAGCCAATCGGACAGAGTCTATGGCTACACCTTC

d_gene: .
j_gene: TRBJ1-2
abundance: .
v_gene: TRBV9
CDR3aa: CASSVAAQGGYGYTF
CDR3nt: TGTGCCAGCAGCGTAGCGGCCCAGGGTGGCTATGGCTACACCTTC

d_gene: TRBD1
j_gene: TRBJ1-1
abundance: .
v_gene: TRBV19
CDR3aa: CASKTRTGLDTEAFF
CDR3nt: TGTGCCAGTAAGACTCGGACAGGGTTGGACACTGAAGCTTTCTTT

d_gene: .
j_gene: TRBJ1-4
abundance: .
v_gene: TRBV25-1
CDR3aa: CASSGEGRHEKLFF
CDR3nt: TGTGCCAGCAGCGGGGAGGGGAGGCATGAAAAACTGTTTTTT

d_gene: .
j_gene: TRBJ1-2
abundance: once
v_gene: TRBV6-2/TRBV6-3
CDR3aa: CASSPGGPYGYTF
CDR3nt: TGTGCCAGCAGCCCCGGAGGGCCCTATGGCTACACCTTC

d_gene: TRBD1
j_gene: TRBJ1-2
abundance: .
v_gene: TRBV5-5
CDR3aa: CASSLGPRTGGQQDGYTF
CDR3nt: TGTGCCAGCAGCTTGGGACCGAGGACAGGGGGCCAGCAGGATGGCTACACCTTC

d_gene: .
j_gene: TRBJ1-1
abundance: .
v_gene: TRBV13
CDR3aa: CASSLQGYESTEAFF
CDR3nt: TGTGCCAGCAGCTTACAGGGTTACGAGTCCACTGAAGCTTTCTTT

d_gene: .
j_gene: TRBJ1-2
abundance: .
v_gene: TRBV2
CDR3aa: CASNRFYGYTF
CDR3nt: TGTGCCAGCAACAGGTTCTATGGCTACACCTTC

d_gene: TRBD2
j_gene: TRBJ2-5
abundance: .
v_gene: TRBV4-1
CDR3aa: CASSLSPTSGGRSQETQYF
CDR3nt: TGCGCCAGCAGCCTCAGCCCCACTAGCGGGGGGCGGTCCCAAGAGACCCAGTACTTC

d_gene: TRBD1
j_gene: TRBJ1-2
abundance: .
v_gene: TRBV4-3
CDR3aa: CASSRGNDRGRPSYGYTF
CDR3nt: TGCGCCAGCAGTCGGGGGAATGACAGGGGTCGGCCCTCCTATGGCTACACCTTC

d_gene: .
j_gene: TRBJ2-1
abundance: .
v_gene: TRBV14
CDR3aa: CASSMPGASYNEQFF
CDR3nt: TGTGCCAGCAGCATGCCAGGGGCCTCCTACAATGAGCAGTTCTTC

d_gene: .
j_gene: TRBJ1-5
abundance: .
v_gene: TRBV27
CDR3aa: CASSAIQGVGVNQPQHF
CDR3nt: TGTGCCAGCAGTGCCATACAGGGCGTCGGGGTCAATCAGCCCCAGCATTTT